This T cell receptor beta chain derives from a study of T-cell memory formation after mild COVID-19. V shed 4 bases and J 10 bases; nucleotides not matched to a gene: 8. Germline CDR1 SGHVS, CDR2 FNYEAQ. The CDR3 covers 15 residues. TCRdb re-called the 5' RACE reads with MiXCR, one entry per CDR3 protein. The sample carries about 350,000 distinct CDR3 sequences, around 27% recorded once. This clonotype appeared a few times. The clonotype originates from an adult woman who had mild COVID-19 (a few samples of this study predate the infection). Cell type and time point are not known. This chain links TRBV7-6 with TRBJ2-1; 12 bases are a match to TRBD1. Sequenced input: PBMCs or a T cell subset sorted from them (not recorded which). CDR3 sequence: CASSSRDRGPGEQFF. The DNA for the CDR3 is TGTGCCAGCAGCTCCCGGGACAGGGGGCCAGGGGAGCAGTTCTTC. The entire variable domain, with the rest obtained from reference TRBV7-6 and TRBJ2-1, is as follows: GAGVSQSPRYKVTKRGQDVALRCDPISGHVSLYWYRQALGQGPEFLTYFNYEAQQDKSGLPNDRFSAERPEGSISTLTIQRTEQRDSAMYRCASSSRDRGPGEQFFGPGTRLTVL.